This T cell receptor (beta chain) was observed in a study of T cell responses to AZD1222 COVID-19 vaccine. This CDR3 spans 15 amino acids. V lost 4 bases and J lost 0, with 10 bases in between. Per germline, CDR1 SGDLS and CDR2 YYNGEE. Clones were read by immunoSEQ multiplex PCR, and TCRdb kept only the in-frame ones, dropping some. The sample lists tens of thousands of clones, 65% to 90% occurring once. The rearrangement uses TRBV9 and TRBJ1-4; D gene uncertain. The receptor was isolated from an adult who received the AZD1222 COVID-19 vaccine. The sample here was peripheral blood, taken 28 days after the second AZD1222 dose. CDR3: CASSFEPSTNEKLFF. The CDR3 coding sequence is TGTGCCAGCAGCTTTGAGCCTTCAACTAATGAAAAACTGTTTTTT.